What follows are 27 T cell receptor beta chains derived from one specimen sequenced in a study of cytomegalovirus exposure and HLA in healthy donors. TCRdb's table, derived via immunoSEQ multiplex PCR, lists solely in-frame clones and lacks some. The sample holds approximately 140,000 clones, approximately 86% seen once. The sample comprised PBMCs. Receptors originate from a man aged 18 to 35 in good health and CMV-seropositive.

The chain has TRBV29-1 and TRBJ2-7; 7 nucleotides match TRBD2. CDR1 is SQVTM, CDR2 ANQGSEA, per germline. The CDR3 has 15 residues. V shed 6 bases, J shed 2 bases, and the junction held 13 bases outside the gene matches. Here the CDR3 DNA reads TGCAGCGTCGGGGGGACCGGGACCCATGCCTACGAGCAGTACTTC. This encodes CSVGGTGTHAYEQYF.

CDR3 sequence: CASSYSGSAATQYF. CDR3 bases: TGTGCCAGCAGCTATAGCGGGAGTGCAGCTACGCAGTATTTT. The chain employs TRBV5-8 and TRBJ2-3, with TRBD2 matching 9 bases. The CDR3 runs 14 residues. The germline V gene has CDR1 SGHTS and CDR2 YDEGEE. The trim removed 3 bases at V and 8 bases at J, leaving 7 bases unmatched.

V and J are TRBV5-1 and TRBJ1-1; 8 nucleotides align to TRBD1. There are 16 residues in the CDR3. Germline assignment: CDR1 SGHRS and CDR2 YFSETQ. V lost 6 bases to trimming and J lost 4 bases; unmatched junction nucleotides: 14. The DNA for the CDR3 is TGCGCCAGCACCCTTACACCAGGGGGCTCGAGCACTGAAGCTTTCTTT. It codes for CASTLTPGGSSTEAFF.

This clone occurred once. The CDR3 is CASSAGSEAFF. As DNA, the CDR3 is TGTGCCAGCAGTGCAGGTTCTGAAGCTTTCTTT. The J gene is TRBJ1-1, the V gene TRBV25-1; D remains unclear. Germline lookup yields CDR1 MGHDK and CDR2 SYGVNS. The length of the CDR3 is 11 residues. Deletions cut 4 bases from V and 6 bases from J, with 6 bases between.

The chain joins TRBV5-1 to TRBJ2-6; tentative D call: TRBD2 (5 bases). CDR1 and CDR2 (germline): SGHRS, YFSETQ. V lost 1 base and J 3 bases, leaving 11 bases between the germline ends. This CDR3 is 16 amino acids long. CDR3 bases: TGCGCCAGCAGCTTGATCGGGGTCTATGGGGCCAACGTCCTGACTTTC. It specifies CASSLIGVYGANVLTF.

The V call is TRBV6-5, the J call TRBJ1-4; D gene unclear. The CDR3 is 15 residues long. Germline-derived CDR1 and CDR2 are MNHEY and SVGAGI. V was clipped by 2 bases and J by 7 bases, with 14 bases between them. The CDR3 nucleotides read TGTGCCAGCAGTTACGCACCAGGTTCAGGTGAAAAACTGTTTTTT. Translated: CASSYAPGSGEKLFF.

The chain links TRBV7-9 to TRBJ1-2; 9 nucleotides agree with TRBD1. Germline V gene lookup returns CDR1 SEHNR and CDR2 FQNEAQ (reference sequence). The CDR3 is 14 residues long. Germline trimming cut 3 bases from V and 2 bases from J; bases unmatched to any gene: 1. CDR3 nucleotides: TGTGCCAGCAGCTTCGGACAGGGGAACTATGGCTACACCTTC. Protein sequence: CASSFGQGNYGYTF.

V gene TRBV6-5 combines with J gene TRBJ2-1; 8 bases fit TRBD2. The CDR3 spans 15 residues. V gave up 0 bases and J gave up 13 bases; unmatched junction bases: 11. The germline V gene has CDR1 MNHEY and CDR2 SVGAGI. The CDR3 DNA follows: TGTGCCAGCAGTTACTCGCGGGAGGCCCGTGGAGTTCAGTTCTTC. Its protein product is CASSYSREARGVQFF.

The V call is TRBV16, the J call TRBJ1-3; unclear D gene. Looked up from germline, CDR1 is KGHSY and CDR2 is FQNENV. The CDR3 length is 15 residues. Trimming pared 0 bases from V and 0 bases from J, leaving 6 bases between. CDR3 coding DNA: TGTGCCAGCAGCCAATCCGCAGTCTCTGGAAACACCATATATTTT. It is translated as CASSQSAVSGNTIYF.

The chain joins TRBV5-1 to TRBJ2-7, with D perhaps matching TRBD1 (6 bases). V gave up 0 bases and J gave up 2 bases, with 15 bases separating them. There are 16 residues in the CDR3. Per the germline V gene, CDR1 is SGHRS and CDR2 is YFSETQ. CDR3 region: CASSLVDRGITYEQYF. DNA for the CDR3: TGCGCCAGCAGCTTGGTGGACAGAGGCATTACCTACGAGCAGTACTTC. Together with reference TRBV5-1 and TRBJ2-7, the CDR3 gives the full variable domain: KAGVTQTPRYLIKTRGQQVTLSCSPISGHRSVSWYQQTPGQGLQFLFEYFSETQRNKGNFPGRFSGRQFSNSRSEMNVSTLELGDSALYLCASSLVDRGITYEQYFGPGTRLTVT.

V and J are TRBV7-8 and TRBJ2-5; 10 positions agree with TRBD1. The germline CDR1 and CDR2 sequences are SGHVS and FQNEAQ. V was clipped by 5 bases and J by 5 bases; unmatched bases: 5. This CDR3 contains 14 residues. In DNA, the CDR3 is TGTGCCAGCAGCCGGGGACAGGGGTGGGAGACCCAGTACTTC. Its protein is CASSRGQGWETQYF. Looking up the rest from reference TRBV7-8 and TRBJ2-5 gives the full variable domain: GAGVSQSPRYKVAKRGQDVALRCDPISGHVSLFWYQQALGQGPEFLTYFQNEAQLDKSGLPSDRFFAERPEGSVSTLKIQRTQQEDSAVYLCASSRGQGWETQYFGPGTRLLVL.

The rearrangement joins TRBV10-2 to TRBJ1-4; weak D call: TRBD1 (6 bases). The length of the CDR3 is 13 residues. Trimming cost V 6 bases and J 8 bases, with 13 bases left between them. The germline V gene has CDR1 WSHSY and CDR2 SAAADI. The CDR3 sequence: CASSQGYAEKLFF. Here the CDR3 DNA reads TGCGCCAGCAGCCAGGGGTACGCGGAAAAACTGTTTTTT.

This sequence joins TRBV28 and TRBJ2-5; TRBD1 agrees at 8 bases. The CDR3 extends over 14 amino acids. From germline, CDR1 is MDHEN and CDR2 SYDVKM. Unmatched junction bases numbered 13, after V lost 7 bases and J lost 9 bases. This chain's CDR3 is CASNLVTGGSAQYF. In DNA, the CDR3 is TGTGCCAGCAATTTGGTAACAGGGGGATCGGCCCAGTACTTC.

The chain carries TRBV4-1 and TRBJ2-7; D gene ambiguous. V shed 2 bases and J shed 6 bases, with 5 bases lying between them. The CDR3 is made up of 11 amino acids. The germline V gene has CDR1 MGHRA and CDR2 YSYEKL. Here the CDR3 DNA reads TGCGCCAGCAGCCAAACAACCGAGCAGTACTTC. This sequence encodes CASSQTTEQYF.

V and J are TRBV15 and TRBJ2-5; 11 bases fit TRBD2. This CDR3 spans 17 amino acids. The V and J ends lost 0 bases and 5 bases, in that order; junction bases with no gene match: 8. Germline V lookup: CDR1 LNHNV, CDR2 YYDKDF (reference sequence). CDR3 protein: CATSRELAGDLSETQYF. The CDR3 DNA is TGTGCCACCAGCAGAGAACTAGCGGGAGATTTATCGGAGACCCAGTACTTC.

This sequence joins TRBV7-2 and TRBJ2-3; 9 nucleotides align to TRBD2. Germline V lookup: CDR1 SGHTA, CDR2 FQGNSA. The CDR3 is 16 residues long. The V gene end was trimmed by 5 bases and the J gene end by 4 bases; junction bases not matched to a gene: 10. The CDR3 loop reads CASSRGSGRVPDTQYF. As DNA, the CDR3 is TGTGCCAGCAGCAGGGGTAGCGGGAGAGTCCCAGATACGCAGTATTTT.

This clone is a singleton in its sample. The V call is TRBV2, the J call TRBJ1-5; D unresolved. Germline lookup yields CDR1 SNHLY and CDR2 FYNNEI. Between the trimmed V and J ends, which lost 1 base and 2 bases, there was a span of 12 bases. The CDR3 consists of 16 residues. DNA for the CDR3: TGTGCCAGCAGTGAAGGAGAGAGGCCGCGCAATCAGCCCCAGCATTTT. Its protein is CASSEGERPRNQPQHF.

This rearrangement joins TRBV2 to TRBJ2-5; D ambiguous. Germline CDR1 and CDR2: SNHLY and FYNNEI. The CDR3 spans 11 residues. The V end lost 6 bases, the J end lost 4 bases, and 6 bases lay between the germline ends. The CDR3 loop reads CASRDSETQYF. Written as DNA, the CDR3 is TGTGCCAGCAGAGACTCAGAGACCCAGTACTTC.

The chain combines TRBV6-1 with TRBJ2-4; possibly TRBD2 for D (6 bases). The germline gives CDR1 MNHNS, CDR2 SASEGT. CDR3 length: 16 residues. Between the trimmed V and J ends, which lost 3 bases and 1 base, there was a span of 13 bases. CDR3 residues: CASSESGSTAKNIQYF. Here the CDR3 DNA reads TGTGCCAGCAGTGAGAGCGGGTCCACGGCCAAAAACATTCAGTACTTC.

The chain carries TRBV5-4 and TRBJ1-3; 12 bases line up with TRBD1. V shed 4 bases and J 3 bases; nucleotides not matched to a gene: 5. The CDR3 consists of 16 residues. Germline values: CDR1 SGHNT, CDR2 YYREEE (reference sequence). The CDR3 is CASSPGTGGDGNTIYF. The DNA of the CDR3 is TGTGCCAGCAGCCCCGGGACAGGGGGCGATGGAAACACCATATATTTT.

The genes are TRBV19 and TRBJ1-1; tentatively, D is TRBD1 (5 bases). Trimming removed 1 base at V and 6 bases at J, with 12 bases between. There are 14 residues in the CDR3. Germline-derived CDR1 and CDR2 are LNHDA and SQIVND (reference sequence). The CDR3 DNA reads TGTGCCAGTAGTATAGGGCTCTCGGGGGCTGAAGCTTTCTTT. It is translated as CASSIGLSGAEAFF. The whole variable domain, remainder taken from reference TRBV19 and TRBJ1-1, is DGGITQSPKYLFRKEGQNVTLSCEQNLNHDAMYWYRQDPGQGLRLIYYSQIVNDFQKGDIAEGYSVSREKKESFPLTVTSAQKNPTAFYLCASSIGLSGAEAFFGQGTRLTVV.

The rearrangement uses TRBV30 and TRBJ1-1, with 7 bases matching TRBD1. Germline lookup yields CDR1 GTSNPN and CDR2 SVGIG (reference sequence). Trimming took 5 bases from V and 6 from J; bases not matched to a gene: 15. The CDR3 is made up of 15 amino acids. CDR3 sequence reads: CAWGKHTGVSAEAFF. DNA of the CDR3: TGTGCCTGGGGGAAGCATACAGGGGTATCGGCTGAAGCTTTCTTT.

The CDR3 sequence: CASSVEGAWETQYF. In DNA, the CDR3 is TGTGCCAGCAGCGTAGAGGGGGCGTGGGAGACCCAGTACTTC. The chain has TRBV9 and TRBJ2-5, with 7 positions matching TRBD1. This CDR3 comprises 14 residues. V trimming: 0 bases; J trimming: 5 bases; junction bases outside the gene matches: 4. Germline CDR1 SGDLS, CDR2 YYNGEE.

This chain links TRBV2 with TRBJ2-2; D may be TRBD2 (6 bases). CDR1 SNHLY and CDR2 FYNNEI come from the germline V gene. The CDR3 has 16 residues. V dropped 0 bases and J dropped 7 bases, with 15 bases sitting between them. DNA of the CDR3: TGTGCCAGCAGTGAAGCGCGGGGTGACTATCACGGGGAGCTGTTTTTT. Encoded protein: CASSEARGDYHGELFF.

The chain combines TRBV18 with TRBJ2-3; TRBD2 aligns across 10 bases. The J segment lost 2 bases and the V segment lost 0 bases, leaving 2 bases of the junction unmatched. The CDR3 loop spans 16 amino acids. Germline CDR1 reads KGHSH; CDR2 reads LQKENI. This chain's CDR3 is CASSPPSGGFTDTQYF. The CDR3 nucleotides read TGTGCCAGCTCACCACCTAGCGGGGGGTTCACAGATACGCAGTATTTT.

In regard to this clone: The sample contains more than one DNA sequence encoding this CDR3. This rearrangement joins TRBV27 to TRBJ1-1, with unresolved D. V was shortened by 2 bases and J by 4 bases, with 5 bases between the two germline ends. The CDR3 totals 12 residues. Per the germline V gene, CDR1 is MNHEY and CDR2 is SMNVEV (reference sequence). The CDR3 sequence is CASSLPGTEAFF. Written as DNA, the CDR3 is TGTGCCAGCAGTTTACCGGGCACTGAAGCTTTCTTT.

On this clone: Other DNA sequences of this sample code for an identical CDR3. The V and J genes are TRBV27 and TRBJ1-5, with D unclear. V lost 0 bases to trimming and J lost 4 bases, with 4 bases between them. The CDR3 is 13 amino acids. Germline-derived CDR1 and CDR2 are MNHEY and SMNVEV (reference sequence). The CDR3 is CASSLSGNQPQHF. In DNA, the CDR3 is TGTGCCAGCAGTTTATCCGGGAATCAGCCCCAGCATTTT.